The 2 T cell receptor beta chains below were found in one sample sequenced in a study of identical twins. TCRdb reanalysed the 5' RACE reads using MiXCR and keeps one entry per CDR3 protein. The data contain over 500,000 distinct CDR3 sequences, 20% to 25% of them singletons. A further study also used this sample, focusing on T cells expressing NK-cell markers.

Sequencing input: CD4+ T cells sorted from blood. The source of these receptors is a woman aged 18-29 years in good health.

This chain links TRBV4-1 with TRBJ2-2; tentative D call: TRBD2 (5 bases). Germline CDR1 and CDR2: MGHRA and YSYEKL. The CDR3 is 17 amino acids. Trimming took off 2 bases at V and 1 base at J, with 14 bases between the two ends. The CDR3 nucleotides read TGCGCCAGCAGCCAACGTCGAGGTCGGGGGAACACCGGGGAGCTGTTTTTT. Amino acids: CASSQRRGRGNTGELFF.

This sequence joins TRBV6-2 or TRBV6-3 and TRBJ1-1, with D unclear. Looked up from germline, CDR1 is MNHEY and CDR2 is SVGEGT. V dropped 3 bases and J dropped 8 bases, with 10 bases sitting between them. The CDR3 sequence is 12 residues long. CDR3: CASSYQRTEAFF. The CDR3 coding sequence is TGTGCCAGCAGTTATCAGAGGACGGAAGCTTTCTTT.